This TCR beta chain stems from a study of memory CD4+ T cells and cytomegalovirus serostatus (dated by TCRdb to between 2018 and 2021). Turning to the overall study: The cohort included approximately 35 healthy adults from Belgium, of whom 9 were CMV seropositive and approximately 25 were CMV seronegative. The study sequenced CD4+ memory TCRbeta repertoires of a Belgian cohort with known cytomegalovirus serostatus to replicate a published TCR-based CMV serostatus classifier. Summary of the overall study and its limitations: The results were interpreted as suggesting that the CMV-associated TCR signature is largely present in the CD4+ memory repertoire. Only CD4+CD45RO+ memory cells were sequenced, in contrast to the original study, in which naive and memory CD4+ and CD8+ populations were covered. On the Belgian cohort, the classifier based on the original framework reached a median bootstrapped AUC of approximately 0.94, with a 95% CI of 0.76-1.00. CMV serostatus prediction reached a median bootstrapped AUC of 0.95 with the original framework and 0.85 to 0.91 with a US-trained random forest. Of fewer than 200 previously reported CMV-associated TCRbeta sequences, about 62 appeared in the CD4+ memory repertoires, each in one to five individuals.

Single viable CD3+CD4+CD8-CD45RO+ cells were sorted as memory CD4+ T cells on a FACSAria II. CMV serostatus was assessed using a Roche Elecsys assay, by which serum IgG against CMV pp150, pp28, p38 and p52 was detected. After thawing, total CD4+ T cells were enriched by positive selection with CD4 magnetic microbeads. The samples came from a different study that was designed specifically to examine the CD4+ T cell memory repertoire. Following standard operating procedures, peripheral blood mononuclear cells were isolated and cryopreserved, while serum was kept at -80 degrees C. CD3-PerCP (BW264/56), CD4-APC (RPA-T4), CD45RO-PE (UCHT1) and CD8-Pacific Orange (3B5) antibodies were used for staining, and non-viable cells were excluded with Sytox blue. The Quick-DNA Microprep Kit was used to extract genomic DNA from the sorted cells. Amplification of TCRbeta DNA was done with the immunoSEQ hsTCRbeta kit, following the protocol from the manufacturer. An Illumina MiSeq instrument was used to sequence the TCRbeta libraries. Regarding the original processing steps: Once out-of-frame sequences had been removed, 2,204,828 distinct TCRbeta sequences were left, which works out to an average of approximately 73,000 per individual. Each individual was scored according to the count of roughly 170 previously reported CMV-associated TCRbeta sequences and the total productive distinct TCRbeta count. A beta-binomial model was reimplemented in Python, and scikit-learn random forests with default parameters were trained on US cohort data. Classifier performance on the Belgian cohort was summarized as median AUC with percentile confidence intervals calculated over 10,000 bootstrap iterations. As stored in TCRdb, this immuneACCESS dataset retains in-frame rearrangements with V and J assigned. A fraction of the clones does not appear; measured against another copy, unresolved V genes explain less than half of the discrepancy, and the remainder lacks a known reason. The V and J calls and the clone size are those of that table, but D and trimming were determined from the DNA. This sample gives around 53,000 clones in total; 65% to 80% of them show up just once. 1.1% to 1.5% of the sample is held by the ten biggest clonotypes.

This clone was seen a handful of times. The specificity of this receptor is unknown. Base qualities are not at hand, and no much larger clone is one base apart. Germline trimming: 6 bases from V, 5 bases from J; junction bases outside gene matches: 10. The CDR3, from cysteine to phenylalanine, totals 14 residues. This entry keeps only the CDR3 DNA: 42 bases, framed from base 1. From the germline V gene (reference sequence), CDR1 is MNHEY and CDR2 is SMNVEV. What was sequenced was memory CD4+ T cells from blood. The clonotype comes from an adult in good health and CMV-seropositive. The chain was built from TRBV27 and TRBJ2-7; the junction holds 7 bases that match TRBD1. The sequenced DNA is TGTGCCAGCAGCCCCCTTTCGAGGGGGCACGAGCAGTACTTC. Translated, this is CASSPLSRGHEQYF.